The 19 T cell receptor beta chains below come from one sample, sequenced in a study of CD8+ T cells in alopecia areata (dated by TCRdb to 2016 to 2019). Library prep was done by the immunoSEQ multiplex PCR assay. To provide template for TCR sequencing, every sample had RNA extracted and reverse transcribed into cDNA. TCRdb mirrors the immuneACCESS table, restricted to in-frame sequences. Some clones are absent from its copies; in checked studies, under half trace to an unresolved V gene, and the reason for the others is unknown. The sample table shows some 120,000 clones, and over 60% are seen once. The top ten clonotypes cover around 5.7% of the sample. Explained via the paper, the time point label denotes: around 28 days on oral tofacitinib. In light of the paper, this sample's treatment or condition label describes: oral pan-JAK inhibitor, 5-10 mg twice daily. Source: CD4+ T cells sorted from blood, taken at week 4, from a patient treated with tofacitinib. The source is a human donor with alopecia areata.

The chain has TRBV6-6 and TRBJ1-5; the D gene is possibly TRBD1 (5 bases). V lost 2 bases, J lost 2 bases, and 7 bases lay in between. Germline values: CDR1 MNHNY, CDR2 SVGAGI (reference sequence). The CDR3 is 14 amino acids. The CDR3 nucleotides are TGTGCCAGCAGTTACAGGGGAGGCAATCAGCCCCAGCATTTT. It specifies CASSYRGGNQPQHF.

This chain links TRBV27 with TRBJ1-6, with 8 bases that match TRBD1. The CDR3 is 13 amino acids. V was clipped by 6 bases and J by 10 bases; unmatched bases: 5. CDR1 is MNHEY, CDR2 SMNVEV, per germline (reference sequence). The CDR3 DNA reads TGTGCCAGCAGGGGACAGGTAGAATCACCCCTCCACTTT. It codes for CASRGQVESPLHF.

This chain joins TRBV4-3 and TRBJ2-5; no reliable D call. The length of the CDR3 is 13 residues. V lost 0 bases, J lost 6 bases, and 8 bases lay in between. CDR1 and CDR2 (germline): LGHNA, YSLEER. CDR3 protein: CASSQDLGQTQYF. CDR3 DNA sequence: TGCGCCAGCAGCCAAGATCTAGGACAGACCCAGTACTTC.

The chain links TRBV29-1 to TRBJ1-3; no reliable D call. Germline V lookup: CDR1 SQVTM, CDR2 ANQGSEA. The ends were cut back, 2 bases at V and 10 bases at J, with 9 bases in the middle. This CDR3 has 11 amino acids. The CDR3 reads CSVEYSRTIYF. Here the CDR3 DNA reads TGCAGCGTTGAATACTCCAGGACCATATATTTT.

This chain joins TRBV7-2 and TRBJ2-1, with 7 bases identical to TRBD1. In germline, CDR1 is SGHTA, CDR2 FQGNSA. The CDR3 runs to 14 residues. Trimming at V came to 3 bases and at J to 6 bases, leaving 5 bases not matched to a gene. The CDR3, as DNA: TGTGCCAGCAGCTTGATTCAGGGGGTCAATGAGCAGTTCTTC. Translation gives CASSLIQGVNEQFF.

The gene calls are TRBV7-2 and TRBJ2-5; D may correspond to TRBD1 or TRBD2 (5 bases each). Trimming removed 5 bases at V and 5 bases at J, with 12 bases between. The CDR3 spans 13 residues. The germline V gene has CDR1 SGHTA and CDR2 FQGNSA. CDR3 protein: CASSLWGLETQYF. The CDR3 DNA is TGTGCCAGCAGCCTCTGGGGGTTGGAGACCCAGTACTTC. The variable domain in full, completed from reference TRBV7-2 and TRBJ2-5, reads GAGVSQSPSNKVTEKGKDVELRCDPISGHTALYWYRQSLGQGLEFLIYFQGNSAPDKSGLPSDRFSAERTGGSVSTLTIQRTQQEDSAVYLCASSLWGLETQYFGPGTRLLVL.

This chain links TRBV7-8 with TRBJ1-1, with TRBD1 identical over 7 bases. After removal of 3 bases from V and 10 bases from J, the junction contained 5 bases not matched to a gene. Germline V gives CDR1 SGHVS, CDR2 FQNEAQ. The CDR3 spans 12 residues. CDR3 in amino acids: CASSFGQAGAFF. The CDR3 DNA follows: TGTGCCAGCAGCTTCGGACAGGCGGGAGCTTTCTTT.

The DNA of the CDR3 is TGCGCCAGCAGCTTCGGGACAGATAGCAATCAGCCCCAGCATTTT. It translates to CASSFGTDSNQPQHF. The chain carries TRBV5-1 and TRBJ1-5; 7 bases align to TRBD1. V gave up 2 bases and J gave up 0 bases; unmatched junction bases: 2. Germline assignment: CDR1 SGHRS and CDR2 YFSETQ. This CDR3 is 15 amino acids long.

The chain uses TRBV7-2 and TRBJ2-3; D is perhaps TRBD2 (6 bases). CDR1 is SGHTA, CDR2 FQGNSA, per germline. CDR3 size: 14 residues. V was cut by 4 bases and J by 5 bases, with 13 bases left in between. DNA for the CDR3: TGTGCCAGCAGCTCAACTCCGGAGGGAGATACGCAGTATTTT. It specifies CASSSTPEGDTQYF.

The chain links TRBV2 to TRBJ2-1; tentative D call: TRBD2 (5 bases). This CDR3 spans 13 amino acids. V was cut by 6 bases and J by 4 bases, with 10 bases left in between. Germline V lookup: CDR1 SNHLY, CDR2 FYNNEI. CDR3 amino acids: CASSEREYNEQFF. CDR3 coding DNA: TGTGCCAGCAGCGAACGGGAATACAATGAGCAGTTCTTC.

The chain has TRBV29-1 and TRBJ2-5; D is unclear. Germline CDR1 SQVTM, CDR2 ANQGSEA. Between the trimmed V and J ends, which lost 3 bases and 1 base, there was a span of 12 bases. The CDR3 spans 14 residues. CDR3 coding DNA: TGCAGCGTTGATTTTGGCAGGACCCAAGAGACCCAGTACTTC. Translated: CSVDFGRTQETQYF.

The V gene is TRBV15, the J gene TRBJ1-2; D is undetermined. The CDR3 runs 12 residues. Germline V gene sequence: CDR1 LNHNV, CDR2 YYDKDF (reference sequence). V was shortened by 1 base and J by 8 bases, with 8 bases between the two germline ends. The CDR3 coding sequence is TGTGCCACCAGCAGAGCACTTGGGGGCTACACCTTC. Amino acid sequence: CATSRALGGYTF.

The chain links TRBV5-6 to TRBJ2-1; D may correspond to TRBD1 or TRBD2 (6 bases each). V was pared by 2 bases and J by 8 bases, with 20 bases between. In germline, CDR1 is SGHDT, CDR2 YYEEEE. This CDR3 is built from 16 residues. The CDR3 region is CASSLPEGRGGDEQFF. CDR3 coding DNA: TGTGCCAGCAGCTTACCCGAGGGCAGGGGAGGCGATGAGCAGTTCTTC.

This rearrangement joins TRBV5-6 to TRBJ2-3; D is possibly TRBD1 (5 bases). The CDR3 length is 16 residues. Per the germline V gene, CDR1 is SGHDT and CDR2 is YYEEEE. V shed 2 bases and J shed 2 bases, with 15 bases lying between them. The DNA for the CDR3 is TGTGCCAGCAGCTTTGGCCTCCAGGGTTTCACAGATACGCAGTATTTT. It codes for CASSFGLQGFTDTQYF.

The chain has TRBV18 and TRBJ2-3; no firm D call. Looked up from germline, CDR1 is KGHSH and CDR2 is LQKENI. The CDR3 spans 12 residues. Between the trimmed V and J ends, which lost 3 bases and 6 bases, there was a span of 7 bases. The CDR3 DNA is TGTGCCAGCTCACCCAAAGCCGATACGCAGTATTTT. Translating it yields CASSPKADTQYF.

In regard to this clone: In the same sample, other DNA sequences code for this CDR3. The chain carries TRBV20-1 and TRBJ2-5; no reliable D call. This CDR3 has 11 residues. Per germline, CDR1 DFQATT and CDR2 SNEGSKA (reference sequence). The V gene lost 3 bases and the J gene lost 2 bases, with 4 bases spanning the gap. The CDR3 sequence: CSARGQETQYF. CDR3 coding DNA: TGCAGTGCTAGGGGACAAGAGACCCAGTACTTC.

The J gene is TRBJ2-7, the V gene TRBV5-1, with a tentative D call TRBD1 (6 bases). V was cut by 2 bases and J by 2 bases, with 11 bases left in between. The germline CDR1 and CDR2 sequences are SGHRS and YFSETQ. The CDR3 length is 14 residues. CDR3 nucleotide sequence: TGCGCCAGCAGCTTCTGGGACACTACCTACGAGCAGTACTTC. It is translated as CASSFWDTTYEQYF.

This clone was picked up a small number of times. The chain has TRBV7-2 and TRBJ2-7, with 9 bases identical to TRBD1. CDR1 SGHTA and CDR2 FQGNSA come from the germline V gene. This CDR3 comprises 12 residues. Losses at the gene ends were 8 bases for V and 6 bases for J; bases not matched to a gene: 5. The chain's CDR3 is CASFQTGGEQYF. CDR3 DNA sequence: TGTGCCAGCTTCCAGACAGGGGGCGAGCAGTACTTC.

The chain uses TRBV2 and TRBJ1-1; D is ambiguous. CDR3 length equals 15 residues. Germline CDR1 reads SNHLY; CDR2 reads FYNNEI. V was pared by 6 bases and J by 0 bases, with 14 bases between. The CDR3 spells CASRTASSMNTEAFF. As DNA, the CDR3 is TGTGCCAGCAGAACCGCCAGCAGCATGAACACTGAAGCTTTCTTT.